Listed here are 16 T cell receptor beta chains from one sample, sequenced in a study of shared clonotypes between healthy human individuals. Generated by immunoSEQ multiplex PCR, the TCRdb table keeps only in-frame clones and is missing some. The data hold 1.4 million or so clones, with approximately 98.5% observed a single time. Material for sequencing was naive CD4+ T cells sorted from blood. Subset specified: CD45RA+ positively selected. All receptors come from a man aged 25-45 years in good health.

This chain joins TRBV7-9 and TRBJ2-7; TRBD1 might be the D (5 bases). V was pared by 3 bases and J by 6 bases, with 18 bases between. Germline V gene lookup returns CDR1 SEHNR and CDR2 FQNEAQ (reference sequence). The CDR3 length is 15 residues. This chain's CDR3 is CASSLVSGLISEQYF. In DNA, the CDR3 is TGTGCCAGCAGCTTGGTATCAGGGCTTATTAGCGAGCAGTACTTC.

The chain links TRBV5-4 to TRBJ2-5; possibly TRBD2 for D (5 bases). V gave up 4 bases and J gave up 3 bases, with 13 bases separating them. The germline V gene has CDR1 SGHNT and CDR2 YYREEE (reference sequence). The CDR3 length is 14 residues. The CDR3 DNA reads TGTGCCAGCAGCGTGCGGACGGGGAAAGAGACCCAGTACTTC. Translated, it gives CASSVRTGKETQYF.

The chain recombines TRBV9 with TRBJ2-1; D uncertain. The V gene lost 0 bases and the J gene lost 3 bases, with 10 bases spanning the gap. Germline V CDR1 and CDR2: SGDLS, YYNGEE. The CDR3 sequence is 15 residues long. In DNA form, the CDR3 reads TGTGCCAGCAGCGTAGAAGACCGACTCTACAATGAGCAGTTCTTC. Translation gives CASSVEDRLYNEQFF.

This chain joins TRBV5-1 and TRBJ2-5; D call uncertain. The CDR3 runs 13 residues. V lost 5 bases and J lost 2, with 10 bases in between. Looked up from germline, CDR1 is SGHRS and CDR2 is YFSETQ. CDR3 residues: CASRSLPQETQYF. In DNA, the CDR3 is TGCGCCAGCAGATCACTTCCACAAGAGACCCAGTACTTC.

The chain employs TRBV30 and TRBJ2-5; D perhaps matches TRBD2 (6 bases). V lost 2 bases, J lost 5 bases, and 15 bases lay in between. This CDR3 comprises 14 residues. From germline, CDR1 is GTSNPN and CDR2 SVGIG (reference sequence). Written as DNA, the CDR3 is TGTGCCTGGAGTCTCCGACTAGTCGGTGAGACCCAGTACTTC. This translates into CAWSLRLVGETQYF. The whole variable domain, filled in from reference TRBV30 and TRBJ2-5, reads SQTIHQWPATLVQPVGSPLSLECTVEGTSNPNLYWYRQAAGRGLQLLFYSVGIGQISSEVPQNLSASRPQDRQFILSSKKLLLSDSGFYLCAWSLRLVGETQYFGPGTRLLVL.

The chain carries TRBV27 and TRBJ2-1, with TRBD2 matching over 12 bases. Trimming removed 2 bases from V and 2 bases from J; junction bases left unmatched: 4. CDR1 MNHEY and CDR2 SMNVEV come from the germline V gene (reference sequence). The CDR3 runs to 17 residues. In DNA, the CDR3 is TGTGCCAGCAGTTTAGGACTAGCGGGATCGCCCTACAATGAGCAGTTCTTC. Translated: CASSLGLAGSPYNEQFF.

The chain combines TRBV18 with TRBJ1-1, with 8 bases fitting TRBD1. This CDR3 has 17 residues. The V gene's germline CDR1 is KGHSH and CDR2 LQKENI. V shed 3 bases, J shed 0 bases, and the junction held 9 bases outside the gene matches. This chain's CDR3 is CASSPITGTGLNTEAFF. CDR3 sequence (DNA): TGTGCCAGCTCACCCATAACCGGGACAGGCTTGAACACTGAAGCTTTCTTT.

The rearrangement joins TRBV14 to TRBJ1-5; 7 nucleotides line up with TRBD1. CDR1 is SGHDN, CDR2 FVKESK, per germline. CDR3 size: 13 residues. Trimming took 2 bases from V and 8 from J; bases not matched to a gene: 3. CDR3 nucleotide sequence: TGTGCCAGCAGCCAAAACAGGGGTGAGCCCCAGCATTTT. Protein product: CASSQNRGEPQHF.

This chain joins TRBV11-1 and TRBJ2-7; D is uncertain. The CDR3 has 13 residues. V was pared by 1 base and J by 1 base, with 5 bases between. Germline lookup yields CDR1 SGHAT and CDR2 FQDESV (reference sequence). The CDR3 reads CASSLGPSYEQYF. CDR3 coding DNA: TGTGCCAGCAGCTTAGGCCCTTCCTACGAGCAGTACTTC. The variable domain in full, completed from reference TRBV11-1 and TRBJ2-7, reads EAEVAQSPRYKITEKSQAVAFWCDPISGHATLYWYRQILGQGPELLVQFQDESVVDDSQLPKDRFSAERLKGVDSTLKIQPAELGDSAMYLCASSLGPSYEQYFGPGTRLTVT.

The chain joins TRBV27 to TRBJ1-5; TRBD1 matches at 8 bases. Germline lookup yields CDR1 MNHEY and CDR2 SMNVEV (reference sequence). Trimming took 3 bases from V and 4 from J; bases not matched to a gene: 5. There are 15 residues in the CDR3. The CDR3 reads CASSFRQGTNQPQHF. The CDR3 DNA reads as TGTGCCAGCAGTTTCCGACAGGGGACGAATCAGCCCCAGCATTTT.

CDR3 protein: CASSRLSGGNQPQHF. The CDR3 region has the DNA TGTGCCAGCAGCCGATTAAGCGGTGGCAATCAGCCCCAGCATTTT. The chain couples TRBV6-5 to TRBJ1-5; no definite D call. V was pared by 6 bases and J by 2 bases, with 14 bases between. The V gene's germline CDR1 is MNHEY and CDR2 SVGAGI. The CDR3 is 15 amino acids.

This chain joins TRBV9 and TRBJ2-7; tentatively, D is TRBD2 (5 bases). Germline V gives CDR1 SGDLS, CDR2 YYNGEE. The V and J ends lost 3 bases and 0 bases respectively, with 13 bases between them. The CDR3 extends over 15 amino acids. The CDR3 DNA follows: TGTGCCAGCAGCGCCGGACTCGGGTTCTCCTACGAGCAGTACTTC. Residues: CASSAGLGFSYEQYF.

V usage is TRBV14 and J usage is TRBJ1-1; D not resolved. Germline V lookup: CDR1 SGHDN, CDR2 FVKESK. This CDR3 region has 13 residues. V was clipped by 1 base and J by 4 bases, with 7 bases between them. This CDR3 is CASSQGASTEAFF. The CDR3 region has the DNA TGTGCCAGCAGCCAAGGGGCTAGCACTGAAGCTTTCTTT.

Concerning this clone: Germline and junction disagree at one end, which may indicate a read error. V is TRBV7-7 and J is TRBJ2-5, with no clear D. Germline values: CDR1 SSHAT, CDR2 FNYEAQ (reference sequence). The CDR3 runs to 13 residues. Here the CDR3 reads CASSQQTQETQYF. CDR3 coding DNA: TGTGCTAGCAGTCAACAGACCCAAGAGACCCAGTACTTC. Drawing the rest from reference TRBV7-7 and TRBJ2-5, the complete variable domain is GAGVSQSPRYKVTKRGQDVTLRCDPISSHATLYWYQQALGQGPEFLTYFNYEAQPDKSGLPSDRFSAERPEGSISTLTIQRTEQRDSAMYRCASSQQTQETQYFGPGTRLLVL.

CDR3 amino acids: CASSLLDRGITGELFF. The CDR3 coding sequence is TGTGCCAGCAGCTTACTTGACAGGGGTATCACCGGGGAGCTGTTTTTT. V and J are TRBV7-2 and TRBJ2-2; TRBD1 matches 8 bases. Trimming took 2 bases from V and 4 from J; bases not matched to a gene: 6. Per the germline V gene, CDR1 is SGHTA and CDR2 is FQGNSA. The CDR3 has 16 amino acids.

The chain's CDR3 is CASSPAGQNEKLFF. The CDR3 DNA reads as TGCGCCAGCAGCCCAGCGGGACAGAATGAAAAACTGTTTTTT. The rearrangement links TRBV4-3 to TRBJ1-4, with 7 bases lining up with TRBD1. Germline trimming cut 4 bases from V and 5 bases from J; bases unmatched to any gene: 4. CDR3 length: 14 residues. The germline V gene has CDR1 LGHNA and CDR2 YSLEER.